What follows are 26 T cell receptor beta chains derived from one specimen sequenced in a study of T cells in Graves' hyperthyroidism and ophthalmopathy. Using RNA transcripts as the source, TCR beta CDR3 regions were amplified. RT-PCR in the first round (using the HTBI primer set) targeted the TCR CDR3. TCRdb recomputed calls from the multiplex PCR reads with MiXCR, one row per CDR3 protein. The sample includes about 560,000 distinct CDR3 sequences, around 17% of them seen just once. Material for sequencing was blood. All receptors derive from a woman aged 18-29 years with Graves' hyperthyroidism.

This clonotype has just a few counts. This chain joins TRBV7-9 and TRBJ2-7; a possible D gene is TRBD1 (7 bases). In germline, CDR1 is SEHNR, CDR2 FQNEAQ (reference sequence). Trimming took 4 bases from V and 6 from J, leaving 19 bases between them. This CDR3 region has 15 residues. The CDR3 nucleotides are TGTGCCAGCAGCTCTCAGGGGGGAGTGACGTCCGAGCAGTACTTC. This encodes CASSSQGGVTSEQYF.

Ten or more counts support this clonotype. The genes are TRBV11-3 and TRBJ2-3, with D unresolved. The CDR3 runs 13 residues. The V end was cut by 0 bases, the J end by 5 bases, with 6 bases between. Germline loops: CDR1 SGHNT, CDR2 YENEEA. The CDR3 loop is CASSLETLDTQYF. For the CDR3, the DNA is TGTGCCAGCAGCTTAGAGACTCTAGATACGCAGTATTTT.

The rearrangement links TRBV19 to TRBJ1-6; 7 nucleotides align to TRBD1. The CDR3 spans 15 residues. The V and J ends lost 2 bases and 10 bases, in that order; junction bases with no gene match: 8. Germline V gene sequence: CDR1 LNHDA, CDR2 SQIVND (reference sequence). This CDR3 reads CASSITGQAASPLHF. CDR3 bases: TGTGCCAGTAGTATAACAGGACAGGCGGCATCACCCCTCCACTTT.

This CDR3 is CASSGNAGGYTDTQYF. The CDR3 nucleotides are TGTGCCAGCAGTGGCAATGCGGGAGGGTACACAGATACGCAGTATTTT. The rearrangement links TRBV6-1 to TRBJ2-3; 9 bases line up with TRBD2. With V trimmed by 4 bases and J by 2 bases, 7 bases remained unmatched. Germline-derived CDR1 and CDR2 are MNHNS and SASEGT. This CDR3 has 16 residues.

By proportion, this clonotype is medium-sized. The V and J genes are TRBV2 and TRBJ1-5; the match to TRBD1 covers 7 bases. The germline CDR1 and CDR2 sequences are SNHLY and FYNNEI. J was trimmed by 8 bases and V by 6 bases; bases with no gene match: 10. This CDR3 has 14 residues. The CDR3 DNA is TGTGCCAGCAGATCCCTAGGGGGCATGAAGCCCCAGCATTTT. As protein: CASRSLGGMKPQHF.

This chain joins TRBV7-9 and TRBJ1-1, with a possible D match to TRBD1 (5 bases). The CDR3 runs to 15 residues. Germline values: CDR1 SEHNR, CDR2 FQNEAQ (reference sequence). V lost 1 base, J lost 1 base, and 10 bases lay in between. Written as DNA, the CDR3 is TGTGCCAGCAGCTTAGGGCCAGGGAGGAACACTGAAGCTTTCTTT. Translated: CASSLGPGRNTEAFF.

Ten or more counts support this clonotype. The J gene is TRBJ1-5, the V gene TRBV11-2; D unresolved. V shed 5 bases and J shed 5 bases, with 13 bases lying between them. CDR1 and CDR2 (germline): SGHAT, FQNNGV. The CDR3 totals 14 residues. The DNA of the CDR3 is TGTGCCAGCAGCCTGCGGGATCGGGATCAGCCCCAGCATTTT. Residues: CASSLRDRDQPQHF. Filled out from reference TRBV11-2 and TRBJ1-5, the complete variable domain reads EAGVAQSPRYKIIEKRQSVAFWCNPISGHATLYWYQQILGQGPKLLIQFQNNGVVDDSQLPKDRFSAERLKGVDSTLKIQPAKLEDSAVYLCASSLRDRDQPQHFGDGTRLSIL.

This clonotype was recorded many times. The J gene is TRBJ1-4, the V gene TRBV2; 7 bases map to TRBD1. In germline, CDR1 is SNHLY, CDR2 FYNNEI. The CDR3 runs to 14 residues. V was pared by 6 bases and J by 6 bases, with 7 bases of the junction left unmatched. CDR3: CASSQGQRDEKLFF. As DNA, the CDR3 is TGTGCCAGCAGCCAGGGACAGAGGGATGAAAAACTGTTTTTT.

This chain uses TRBV28 with TRBJ2-7, with 7 nucleotides matching TRBD1. Germline V gene sequence: CDR1 MDHEN, CDR2 SYDVKM. The CDR3 has 15 residues. With 1 base clipped from V and 7 bases from J, the junction kept 10 bases outside the gene matches. Here the CDR3 reads CASSLLLQGSWEQYF. As DNA, the CDR3 is TGTGCCAGCAGTTTATTGCTACAGGGGTCTTGGGAGCAGTACTTC.

The chain has TRBV5-1 and TRBJ1-4; D ambiguous. The CDR3 runs to 13 residues. Trimming shortened V by 5 bases and J by 5 bases, and 10 bases separated the two germline ends. The germline V gene encodes CDR1 SGHRS and CDR2 YFSETQ. CDR3 bases: TGCGCCAGCAGGAGTCCAATCAATGAAAAACTGTTTTTT. Translated, it gives CASRSPINEKLFF.

With regard to this clonotype: A single base separates this from a much larger clone, so it may be a read error. This chain uses TRBV3-1 with TRBJ2-3, with TRBD2 matching 9 bases. CDR3 length equals 15 residues. The germline V gene encodes CDR1 LGHDT and CDR2 YNNKEL (reference sequence). The CDR3 region is CASSEEREEADTQYF. The CDR3 region has the DNA TGTGCCAGCAGCGAAGAGCGGGAGGAGGCAGATACGCAGTATTTT.

A few counts support this clonotype. The genes are TRBV18 and TRBJ1-4; D call uncertain. CDR1 is KGHSH, CDR2 LQKENI, per germline. Deletions cut 5 bases from V and 0 bases from J, with 19 bases between. This CDR3 is built from 18 residues. The CDR3 nucleotides read TGTGCCAGCTCAATTACGGGGTCGTTTTCTGCAACTAATGAAAAACTGTTTTTT. This encodes CASSITGSFSATNEKLFF.

In its sample, this clonotype was seen many times. The genes are TRBV6-1 and TRBJ2-7; 9 nucleotides align to TRBD2. CDR1 and CDR2 (germline): MNHNS, SASEGT. V shed 6 bases and J 5 bases; nucleotides not matched to a gene: 8. The CDR3 spans 14 residues. DNA of the CDR3: TGTGCCAGCAGGTTGCGGGAGGGCCCCAACGAGCAGTACTTC. It translates to CASRLREGPNEQYF.

The gene calls are TRBV6-1 and TRBJ2-7; 11 bases agree with TRBD1. Per the germline V gene, CDR1 is MNHNS and CDR2 is SASEGT. This CDR3 contains 12 residues. V dropped 6 bases and J dropped 6; count of bases not matched to a gene: 1. CDR3 sequence reads: CASRGTGGEQYF. The CDR3 coding sequence is TGTGCCAGCAGAGGGACAGGGGGCGAGCAGTACTTC.

At least ten counts were recorded for this clonotype. This chain connects TRBV20-1 to TRBJ1-2; 9 bases are shared with TRBD1. Per the germline V gene, CDR1 is DFQATT and CDR2 is SNEGSKA (reference sequence). J was trimmed by 7 bases and V by 3 bases; bases with no gene match: 9. The CDR3 sequence is 14 residues long. The CDR3 DNA reads as TGCAGTGCTAGGGGACAGGGAAATTTAGGTGGCTACACCTTC. Translated, it gives CSARGQGNLGGYTF.

This clonotype has only a few counts. V usage is TRBV20-1 and J usage is TRBJ2-2, with D unclear. The CDR3 has 16 amino acids. V lost 2 bases and J 0 bases, leaving 13 bases between the germline ends. Germline lookup yields CDR1 DFQATT and CDR2 SNEGSKA (reference sequence). DNA of the CDR3: TGCAGTGCTAGACCCCTGGGCCTCTCGAACACCGGGGAGCTGTTTTTT. Protein: CSARPLGLSNTGELFF.

This clonotype was observed at least ten times. The chain links TRBV7-2 to TRBJ2-7; TRBD2 aligns across 13 bases. V shed 2 bases, J shed 7 bases, and the junction held 5 bases outside the gene matches. The germline V gene has CDR1 SGHTA and CDR2 FQGNSA. CDR3 length: 15 residues. Written as DNA, the CDR3 is TGTGCCAGCAGCTTAACTAGCGGGGGGGCTGGTGAGCAGTACTTC. Its protein is CASSLTSGGAGEQYF. The whole variable domain, filled in from reference TRBV7-2 and TRBJ2-7, reads GAGVSQSPSNKVTEKGKDVELRCDPISGHTALYWYRQSLGQGLEFLIYFQGNSAPDKSGLPSDRFSAERTGGSVSTLTIQRTQQEDSAVYLCASSLTSGGAGEQYFGPGTRLTVT.

This chain uses TRBV3-1 with TRBJ2-5, with D perhaps TRBD1 (5 bases). This CDR3 region has 15 residues. Germline CDR1 and CDR2: LGHDT and YNNKEL (reference sequence). V gave up 5 bases and J gave up 5 bases, with 18 bases separating them. The CDR3 region is CASSNDDGKGETQYF. DNA of the CDR3: TGTGCCAGCAGCAATGACGATGGGAAGGGGGAGACCCAGTACTTC.

In this sample, this clonotype turned up a few times. V usage is TRBV19 and J usage is TRBJ2-2; the D call may be TRBD1 or TRBD2 (5 bases each). CDR3 length equals 15 residues. CDR1 and CDR2 (germline): LNHDA, SQIVND (reference sequence). V was clipped by 2 bases and J by 2 bases, with 9 bases between them. CDR3: CASSIIGANTGELFF. For the CDR3, the DNA is TGTGCCAGTAGTATAATCGGGGCAAACACCGGGGAGCTGTTTTTT.

This clonotype occurred many times. V and J are TRBV4-1 and TRBJ2-7, with a tentative D call TRBD1 (5 bases). The germline gives CDR1 MGHRA, CDR2 YSYEKL. Trimming pared 0 bases from V and 1 base from J, leaving 10 bases between. This CDR3 has 15 residues. CDR3 loop: CASSQERQGSYEQYF. As DNA, the CDR3 is TGCGCCAGCAGCCAAGAGAGGCAGGGATCCTACGAGCAGTACTTC.

The chain couples TRBV7-2 to TRBJ2-1, with 10 bases identical to TRBD2. Per the germline V gene, CDR1 is SGHTA and CDR2 is FQGNSA. V lost 4 bases, J lost 3 bases, and 3 bases stayed unmatched. This CDR3 region has 15 residues. The CDR3 DNA reads as TGTGCCAGCAGCTCCACTAGCGGGAACTACAATGAGCAGTTCTTC. This codes for CASSSTSGNYNEQFF.

This clonotype was observed many times. This chain links TRBV2 with TRBJ2-3; 11 bases match TRBD1. Trimming took 2 bases from V and 4 from J; bases not matched to a gene: 5. Germline CDR1 is SNHLY and CDR2 is FYNNEI. This CDR3 contains 16 residues. The CDR3 is CASSELDRGLSDTQYF. The CDR3 coding sequence is TGTGCCAGCAGTGAACTGGACAGGGGGCTCTCAGATACGCAGTATTTT.

The V and J genes are TRBV4-2 and TRBJ2-7; 7 nucleotides line up with TRBD1. The CDR3 is made up of 16 amino acids. Germline assignment: CDR1 LGHNA and CDR2 YNFKEQ. V shed 0 bases, J shed 2 bases, and the junction held 7 bases outside the gene matches. CDR3 in DNA: TGTGCCAGCAGCCAAGAAGCCCAGGGGGTCGCCTACGAGCAGTACTTC. Protein sequence: CASSQEAQGVAYEQYF.

The genes are TRBV4-1 and TRBJ2-1, with a tentative D call TRBD1 (6 bases). The germline V gene has CDR1 MGHRA and CDR2 YSYEKL. The CDR3 runs to 12 residues. Trimming took 3 bases from V and 13 from J, leaving 13 bases between them. CDR3 coding DNA: TGCGCCAGCAGCCACACAGGGAAAGCACAGTTCTTC. It yields the protein CASSHTGKAQFF.

The genes are TRBV24-1 and TRBJ1-5; D might be TRBD1 (6 bases). V was pared by 4 bases and J by 7 bases, with 13 bases between. Per the germline V gene, CDR1 is KGHDR and CDR2 is SFDVKD. CDR3 length: 14 amino acids. The CDR3 protein is CATSEHRDGQPQHF. DNA for the CDR3: TGTGCCACCAGTGAGCACAGGGACGGCCAGCCCCAGCATTTT.

In the case of this clonotype: One junction end disagrees with the germline gene, perhaps due to a read error. The chain uses TRBV5-1 and TRBJ2-3, with D perhaps TRBD1 (6 bases). The germline V gene encodes CDR1 SGHRS and CDR2 YFSETQ. The CDR3 is 14 amino acids. The CDR3 coding sequence is TGCGCCACCAGCATGCCCGGACAGACAGATACGCAGTATTTT. Translating it yields CATSMPGQTDTQYF.